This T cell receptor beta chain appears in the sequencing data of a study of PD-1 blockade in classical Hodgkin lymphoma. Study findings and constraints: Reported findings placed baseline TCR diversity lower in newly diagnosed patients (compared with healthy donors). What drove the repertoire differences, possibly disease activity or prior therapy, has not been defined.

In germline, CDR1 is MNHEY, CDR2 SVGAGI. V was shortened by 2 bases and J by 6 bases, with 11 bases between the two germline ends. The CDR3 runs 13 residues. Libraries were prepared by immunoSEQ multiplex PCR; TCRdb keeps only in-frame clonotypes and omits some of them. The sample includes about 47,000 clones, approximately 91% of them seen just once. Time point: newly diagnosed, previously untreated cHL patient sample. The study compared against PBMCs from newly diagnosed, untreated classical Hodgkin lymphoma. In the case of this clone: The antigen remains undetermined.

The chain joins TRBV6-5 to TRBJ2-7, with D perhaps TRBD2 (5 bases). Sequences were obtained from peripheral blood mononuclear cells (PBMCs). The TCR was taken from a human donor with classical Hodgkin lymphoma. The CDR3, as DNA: TGTGCCAGCAGTTACGAGGGTGATGGCGAGCAGTACTTC. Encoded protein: CASSYEGDGEQYF.